The rows below give T cell receptor beta chains drawn from one sample of a study of T cells after yellow fever vaccination. TCRdb itself ran the 5' RACE reads through MiXCR, one entry per CDR3 protein. This sample has roughly 350,000 distinct CDR3 sequences, with over 4% found just once. The starting material was PBMCs, obtained 5 days after the yellow fever booster vaccination. The receptors were gathered from a man between 18 and 29 years old who received the YFV17D yellow fever vaccine. The CDR3 runs from the conserved cysteine through the conserved F or W. D genes are given only for firm matches. Clone size is stated in some rows and not others, as once, few, many or a class when expanded.

D: .
V: TRBV6-4
J: TRBJ2-3
size: many
DNA: TGTGCCAGCGGGGCCGGGGGGCACACAGATACGCAGTATTTT
CDR3: CASGAGGHTDTQYF

D: TRBD2
V: TRBV4-1
J: TRBJ2-1
size: many
DNA: TGCGCCAGCAGCCAAGAAGGGCGGGGGGGCTTCAATGAGCAGTTCTTC
CDR3: CASSQEGRGGFNEQFF

D: .
V: TRBV10-2
J: TRBJ2-3
size: .
DNA: TGCGCCAGCAGTCAATCACCCCGGGATACGCAGTATTTT
CDR3: CASSQSPRDTQYF

D: .
V: TRBV11-2
J: TRBJ1-6
size: .
DNA: TGTGCCAGCAGCTTAGCCGGGGACACGGCACCCCTCCACTTT
CDR3: CASSLAGDTAPLHF

D: TRBD1
V: TRBV7-9
J: TRBJ2-5
size: .
DNA: TGTGCCAGCAGCGAACCCTACGGGACAGTTGAAGAGACCCAGTACTTC
CDR3: CASSEPYGTVEETQYF

D: .
V: TRBV7-9
J: TRBJ2-7
size: many
DNA: TGTGCCAGCACCAGGGGGGTTGGCGACGAGCAGTACTTC
CDR3: CASTRGVGDEQYF

D: .
V: TRBV9
J: TRBJ2-7
size: many
DNA: TGTGCCAGCAGCTACTCCCCCTCCCCCGGGGAGCAGTACTTC
CDR3: CASSYSPSPGEQYF

D: TRBD1
V: TRBV27
J: TRBJ2-7
size: many
DNA: TGTGCCAGCAGTACCTCGACAGGGTCTCGCCACGAGCAGTACTTC
CDR3: CASSTSTGSRHEQYF

D: TRBD2
V: TRBV10-3
J: TRBJ2-7
size: few
DNA: TGTGCCATTAAGCGGGGCGCAGCCTACGATCAGTACTTC
CDR3: CAIKRGAAYDQYF

D: .
V: TRBV4-1
J: TRBJ2-7
size: .
DNA: TGCGCCAGCAGCCAAAGTCAAGCGGGCGAGCAGTACTTC
CDR3: CASSQSQAGEQYF

D: .
V: TRBV24-1
J: TRBJ1-5
size: .
DNA: TGTGCCACCAGTGATCGTGGAAGCAATCAGCCCCAGCATTTT
CDR3: CATSDRGSNQPQHF

D: .
V: TRBV5-1
J: TRBJ2-6
size: .
DNA: TGCGCCAGCACGGGACAATCTGGGGCCAACGTCCTGACTTTC
CDR3: CASTGQSGANVLTF

D: .
V: TRBV4-2
J: TRBJ2-1
size: few
DNA: TGTGCCAGCAGCCAGCGCCCTTCAAGTACGGAGCAGTTCTTC
CDR3: CASSQRPSSTEQFF

D: .
V: TRBV29-1
J: TRBJ1-2
size: .
DNA: TGCAGCGTTGAAGATCTTTCTGGTGGCTACACCTTC
CDR3: CSVEDLSGGYTF

D: .
V: TRBV7-2
J: TRBJ1-1
size: .
DNA: TGTGCCAGCAGCTTAAGCAGGGGCGAACCTTTCTTT
CDR3: CASSLSRGEPFF

D: .
V: TRBV28
J: TRBJ2-3
size: .
DNA: TGTGCCAGCAGCCACCATGGGGGGGGGCAGGGGAGCACAGATACGCAGTATTTT
CDR3: CASSHHGGGQGSTDTQYF

D: .
V: TRBV9
J: TRBJ2-3
size: .
DNA: TGTGCCAGCAGCGCGCGGACAGCTAGCACAGATACGCAGTATTTT
CDR3: CASSARTASTDTQYF

D: TRBD2
V: TRBV18
J: TRBJ2-4
size: few
DNA: TGTGCCAGCTCACCCGCGGGGAGGGACGGCATTCAGTACTTC
CDR3: CASSPAGRDGIQYF

D: .
V: TRBV15
J: TRBJ1-1
size: .
DNA: TGTGCCACCAGCGGGGCCTACACTGAAGCTTTCTTT
CDR3: CATSGAYTEAFF

D: TRBD2
V: TRBV4-1
J: TRBJ2-2
size: many
DNA: TGCGCCAGCAGCCAAGACTGGCGGGGGACCGGGGAGCTGTTTTTT
CDR3: CASSQDWRGTGELFF

D: .
V: TRBV5-6
J: TRBJ1-6
size: many
DNA: TGTGCCAGCAGCTTGGGTCTTGGGGGTTCACCCCTCCACTTT
CDR3: CASSLGLGGSPLHF

D: TRBD1
V: TRBV5-6
J: TRBJ2-2
size: few
DNA: TGTGCCAGCAGCCCCAGGACAGGCTATCCGAACACCGGGGAGCTGTTTTTT
CDR3: CASSPRTGYPNTGELFF

D: .
V: TRBV20-1
J: TRBJ1-2
size: many
DNA: TGCAGTGCTGTCAGGGTTGACATTAATGGCTACACCTTC
CDR3: CSAVRVDINGYTF

D: .
V: TRBV12-3/TRBV12-4
J: TRBJ1-5
size: few
DNA: TGTGCCAGCAGTTTTGGGAGGGATCAGCCCCAGCATTTT
CDR3: CASSFGRDQPQHF

D: TRBD1
V: TRBV5-1
J: TRBJ2-2
size: many
DNA: TGCGCCAGCACCGAACAGGGGGCGAACACCGGGGAGCTGTTTTTT
CDR3: CASTEQGANTGELFF

D: TRBD2
V: TRBV11-2
J: TRBJ2-5
size: few
DNA: TGTGCCAGCAGCACGGGACTAGCGGGGGGTGCGGACCAGTACTTC
CDR3: CASSTGLAGGADQYF

D: .
V: TRBV13
J: TRBJ2-3
size: few
DNA: TGTGCCAGCAGCTCTGGATGGGGACTGAGCACAGATACGCAGTATTTT
CDR3: CASSSGWGLSTDTQYF

D: .
V: TRBV5-1
J: TRBJ2-5
size: many
DNA: TGCGCCAGCAGCTCAGACTGGACAGCCTCGGGGACCCAGTACTTC
CDR3: CASSSDWTASGTQYF

D: .
V: TRBV5-5
J: TRBJ2-1
size: .
DNA: TGTGCCAGCAGCTTGGGTTCAGCTATCAATGAGCAGTTCTTC
CDR3: CASSLGSAINEQFF

D: .
V: TRBV28
J: TRBJ1-6
size: .
DNA: TGTGCCAGCAGTCCGGAGGACGCTACAAACTTTTATAATTCACCCCTCCACTTT
CDR3: CASSPEDATNFYNSPLHF

D: .
V: TRBV30
J: TRBJ1-2
size: few
DNA: TGTGCCTGGAGTCCCACAGGGCTGAACTATGGCTACACCTTC
CDR3: CAWSPTGLNYGYTF

D: .
V: TRBV29-1
J: TRBJ1-5
size: .
DNA: TGCAGCGTTGCTGGGCAGGGGCAGCCCCAGCATTTT
CDR3: CSVAGQGQPQHF

D: TRBD1
V: TRBV3-1
J: TRBJ1-1
size: .
DNA: TGTGCCAGCAGCCTAGGACAGGTCATCACTGAAGCTTTCTTT
CDR3: CASSLGQVITEAFF

D: .
V: TRBV6-5
J: TRBJ1-5
size: few
DNA: TGTGCCAGCAGTTACGGGCGGAATCAGCCCCAGCATTTT
CDR3: CASSYGRNQPQHF

D: .
V: TRBV12-3/TRBV12-4
J: TRBJ1-1
size: few
DNA: TGTGCCAGCAGTTTATGGGGAGGGGACACTGAAGCTTTCTTT
CDR3: CASSLWGGDTEAFF

D: .
V: TRBV9
J: TRBJ2-2
size: .
DNA: TGTGCCACCAGACACCGAGACGGACTGGGTTCCGGGGAGCTGTTTTTT
CDR3: CATRHRDGLGSGELFF

D: .
V: TRBV20-1
J: TRBJ1-2
size: .
DNA: TGCAGTGCTAGAGATCAGGTCGGGCGGCCCTATGGCTACACCTTC
CDR3: CSARDQVGRPYGYTF

D: TRBD1
V: TRBV5-5
J: TRBJ1-1
size: .
DNA: TGTGCCAGCAGATCCGGGACAGAGAACACTGAAGCTTTCTTT
CDR3: CASRSGTENTEAFF

D: TRBD1
V: TRBV28
J: TRBJ1-2
size: many
DNA: TGTGCCAGCAGTTGGGCCTCCGGGACAGGATTTGAAGGCTACACCTTC
CDR3: CASSWASGTGFEGYTF

D: .
V: TRBV20-1
J: TRBJ1-5
size: .
DNA: TGCAGTGCGGGCGCGGGGGCGAATCGAGGCAATCAGCCCCAGCATTTT
CDR3: CSAGAGANRGNQPQHF

D: TRBD2
V: TRBV4-2
J: TRBJ2-3
size: many
DNA: TGTGCCAGCAGCCAATCCGGGACTAGCGGGGGGGCTGGCACAGATACGCAGTATTTT
CDR3: CASSQSGTSGGAGTDTQYF

D: .
V: TRBV5-1
J: TRBJ2-3
size: .
DNA: TGCGCCAGCAGCCACCTTACGGCGGGGCTTACAGATACGCAGTATTTT
CDR3: CASSHLTAGLTDTQYF

D: .
V: TRBV10-3
J: TRBJ2-6
size: few
DNA: TGTGCCATCTGTGAGCCTAGGGCTGGGTTCGTCCTGACTTTC
CDR3: CAICEPRAGFVLTF